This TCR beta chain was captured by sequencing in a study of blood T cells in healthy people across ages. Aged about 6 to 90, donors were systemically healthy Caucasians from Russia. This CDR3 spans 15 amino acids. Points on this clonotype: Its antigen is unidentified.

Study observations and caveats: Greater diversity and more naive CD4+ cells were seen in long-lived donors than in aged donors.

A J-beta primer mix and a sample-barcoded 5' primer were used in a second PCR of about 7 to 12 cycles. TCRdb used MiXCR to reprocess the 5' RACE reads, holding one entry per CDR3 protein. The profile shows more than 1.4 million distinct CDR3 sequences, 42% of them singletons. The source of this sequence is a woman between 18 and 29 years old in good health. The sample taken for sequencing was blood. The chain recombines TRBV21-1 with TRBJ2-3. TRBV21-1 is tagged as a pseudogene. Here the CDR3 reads CASSKATTSTDTQYF. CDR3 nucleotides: TGTGCCAGCAGCAAAGCCACTACAAGCACAGATACGCAGTATTTT.